The T cell receptor (beta chain) described here comes from a study of T cell responses to AZD1222 COVID-19 vaccine. Study-level findings and limits: Two AZD1222 administrations were followed by greater Spike-specific TCR breadth and depth. Donors in the cohort were predominantly white British and more often female, and clonal diversity was possibly underestimated. Spike regions recognized by vaccine-associated CD4 TCRs spanned the protein, led by 160-218 and 743-854.

Using immunoSEQ multiplex PCR, the repertoire was profiled, and TCRdb retains in-frame clones only, with some absent. The sample has 120,000 or so clones, approximately 85% seen once; the top ten hold 5% to 7%. Comments on this clone: Its target is unknown.

From germline, CDR1 is GTSNPN and CDR2 SVGIG (reference sequence). The ends were cut back, 3 bases at V and 9 bases at J, with 18 bases in the middle. The CDR3 is 13 amino acids. The source was peripheral blood, collected on day 0 of AZD1222 vaccination. This clonotype was sampled from an adult in good health. V gene TRBV30 combines with J gene TRBJ2-7; the D is unclear. The CDR3 DNA reads TGTGCCTGGAGCCCCTTTGAAGCTTTTACGCAGTACTTC. Its translation: CAWSPFEAFTQYF. The full variable domain, with the rest looked up from reference TRBV30 and TRBJ2-7, is SQTIHQWPATLVQPVGSPLSLECTVEGTSNPNLYWYRQAAGRGLQLLFYSVGIGQISSEVPQNLSASRPQDRQFILSSKKLLLSDSGFYLCAWSPFEAFTQYFGPGTRLTVT.